This TCR beta chain was recovered during a study of T cell responses to AZD1222 COVID-19 vaccine. Here immunoSEQ multiplex PCR was the method, and the copy in TCRdb shows in-frame clones only, minus some. Altogether 100,000 to 150,000 clones are present, roughly 90% being singletons, with the ten largest covering 4.2%. Study-wide results and caveats: Repertoires were obtained solely post-peak T cell response.

As for this clone: Its antigen is not known.

CDR1 is SGHRS and CDR2 is YFSETQ in the germline V gene. This CDR3 comprises 16 residues. V was pared by 0 bases and J by 1 base, with 3 bases of the junction left unmatched. The gene calls are TRBV5-1 and TRBJ2-1, with 8 nucleotides matching TRBD2. This specimen was peripheral blood, taken on day 0 of AZD1222 vaccination. This receptor was taken from an adult in good health. The CDR3: CASSLDGGVSYNEQFF. Written as DNA, the CDR3 is TGCGCCAGCAGCTTGGACGGGGGGGTTTCCTACAATGAGCAGTTCTTC.